A single sample gave rise to the 18 T cell receptor beta chains below, sequenced in a study of blood T cell repertoires in COVID-19. The assay was immunoSEQ multiplex PCR, and TCRdb's table has in-frame clones only and misses some. The sample has about 260,000 clones; more than 75% are singletons. The material sequenced was PBMCs or T cells enriched from blood (not recorded which). The receptors originated from a woman aged 50 to 60 who had recovered from COVID-19.

The V and J genes are TRBV29-1 and TRBJ1-5; 9 bases align to TRBD1. Germline V CDR1 and CDR2: SQVTM, ANQGSEA. V shed 6 bases, J shed 6 bases, and the junction held 9 bases outside the gene matches. CDR3 length: 14 amino acids. This CDR3 is CSVGTGMGSQPQHF. CDR3 DNA sequence: TGCAGCGTAGGGACAGGGATGGGAAGTCAGCCCCAGCATTTT. The full variable domain, in which reference TRBV29-1 and TRBJ1-5 provide the parts outside the CDR3, is SAVISQKPSRDICQRGTSLTIQCQVDSQVTMMFWYRQQPGQSLTLIATANQGSEATYESGFVIDKFPISRPNLTFSTLTVSNMSPEDSSIYLCSVGTGMGSQPQHFGDGTRLSIL.

This chain uses TRBV14 with TRBJ1-1, with 10 bases lining up with TRBD1. CDR3 size: 17 residues. Germline lookup yields CDR1 SGHDN and CDR2 FVKESK. With 5 bases clipped from V and 0 bases from J, the junction kept 9 bases outside the gene matches. CDR3 sequence reads: CASSSHRTGGLNTEAFF. The CDR3 DNA sequence: TGTGCCAGCAGCTCTCATCGGACAGGGGGGCTGAACACTGAAGCTTTCTTT.

V usage is TRBV27 and J usage is TRBJ1-5; D gene ambiguous. Between the trimmed V and J ends, which lost 0 bases and 3 bases, there was a span of 9 bases. CDR1 and CDR2 (germline): MNHEY, SMNVEV (reference sequence). The CDR3 contains 15 residues. The CDR3 reads CASSLSWEFNQPQHF. In nucleotides, the CDR3 is TGTGCCAGCAGTTTATCGTGGGAGTTCAATCAGCCCCAGCATTTT.

The sample holds a few counts of this clone. The genes are TRBV9 and TRBJ1-1, with D possibly matching TRBD1 (6 bases). This CDR3 spans 13 amino acids. The V end lost 0 bases, the J end lost 5 bases, and 8 bases lay between the germline ends. The germline CDR1 and CDR2 sequences are SGDLS and YYNGEE. CDR3 protein: CASSVATGTEAFF. The DNA of the CDR3 is TGTGCCAGCAGCGTAGCCACAGGGACTGAAGCTTTCTTT.

This clone was observed a handful of times. This chain links TRBV7-2 with TRBJ2-2; maybe TRBD2 (6 bases). The CDR3 is made up of 16 amino acids. The ends were cut back, 1 base at V and 4 bases at J, with 13 bases in the middle. Germline V CDR1 and CDR2: SGHTA, FQGNSA. CDR3 sequence (DNA): TGTGCCAGCAGCTTAGAGGCGGGGTCGGGCACCGGGGAGCTGTTTTTT. Protein: CASSLEAGSGTGELFF.

This chain connects TRBV19 to TRBJ2-5, with TRBD1 matching over 9 bases. J gave up 4 bases and V 6 bases, and 15 bases lay outside the gene matches. From germline, CDR1 is LNHDA and CDR2 SQIVND (reference sequence). The CDR3 has 17 residues. This CDR3 is CASRSQRQGVSRETQYF. The CDR3 coding sequence is TGTGCCAGTAGGTCACAGAGACAGGGGGTATCTCGAGAGACCCAGTACTTC. Drawing the rest from reference TRBV19 and TRBJ2-5, the complete variable domain is DGGITQSPKYLFRKEGQNVTLSCEQNLNHDAMYWYRQDPGQGLRLIYYSQIVNDFQKGDIAEGYSVSREKKESFPLTVTSAQKNPTAFYLCASRSQRQGVSRETQYFGPGTRLLVL.

This sequence joins TRBV5-4 and TRBJ1-2, with D possibly TRBD1 on 5 matching bases. Trimming cost V 0 bases and J 3 bases, with 9 bases left between them. The germline V gene encodes CDR1 SGHNT and CDR2 YYREEE (reference sequence). This CDR3 has 14 amino acids. Here the CDR3 DNA reads TGTGCCAGCAGCTTGGGGCAGGGATACTATGGCTACACCTTC. Its translation: CASSLGQGYYGYTF.

This chain joins TRBV7-2 and TRBJ1-3, with no clear D. Germline V lookup: CDR1 SGHTA, CDR2 FQGNSA. Trimming stripped 1 base from V and 2 bases from J, with 12 bases between. The length of the CDR3 is 16 residues. The DNA of the CDR3 is TGTGCCAGCAGCTTAGGGGCTCGGGGAACTGGAAACACCATATATTTT. The encoded protein is CASSLGARGTGNTIYF.

This chain links TRBV30 with TRBJ2-5, with TRBD1 matching 7 bases. The CDR3 loop spans 20 amino acids. Germline CDR1 reads GTSNPN; CDR2 reads SVGIG (reference sequence). The V segment lost 4 bases and the J segment 0 bases; nucleotides outside the gene matches: 23. CDR3 coding DNA: TGTGCCTGGACTCCCGAAGTAGGGGGCCTGAAGAAGAGGTACCAAGAGACCCAGTACTTC. Residues: CAWTPEVGGLKKRYQETQYF.

The V call is TRBV30, the J call TRBJ2-2, with 9 bases fitting TRBD1. This CDR3 comprises 15 residues. Germline CDR1 GTSNPN, CDR2 SVGIG (reference sequence). The trim removed 4 bases at V and 2 bases at J, leaving 5 bases unmatched. Here the CDR3 reads CAWTGQGLNTGELFF. CDR3 bases: TGTGCCTGGACGGGACAGGGACTTAACACCGGGGAGCTGTTTTTT.

This clone was detected ten times or more. V usage is TRBV19 and J usage is TRBJ2-1, with 11 bases that match TRBD2. The V segment lost 0 bases and the J segment 12 bases; nucleotides outside the gene matches: 7. Germline CDR1 reads LNHDA; CDR2 reads SQIVND (reference sequence). CDR3 length equals 15 residues. CDR3 nucleotide sequence: TGTGCCAGTAGTATAGAGACTAGCGGGACGGTGAGGCAGTTCTTC. Protein sequence: CASSIETSGTVRQFF.

As for this clone: At the DNA level, this CDR3 is encoded by other sequences in the same sample as well. V is TRBV6-5 and J is TRBJ1-1; TRBD1 is a possible D gene (6 bases). The CDR3 is 15 residues long. V lost 0 bases and J 1 base, leaving 9 bases between the germline ends. Per the germline V gene, CDR1 is MNHEY and CDR2 is SVGAGI. CDR3 DNA sequence: TGTGCCAGCAGTTACTCGATACAGGGGAACACTGAAGCTTTCTTT. Translation: CASSYSIQGNTEAFF.

CDR3 in DNA: TGCGCCAGCAGTCCCACGCCGACAGGGGACTATGGCTACACCTTC. It encodes CASSPTPTGDYGYTF. This chain connects TRBV4-3 to TRBJ1-2, with 8 positions matching TRBD1. Germline V CDR1 and CDR2: LGHNA, YSLEER. Trimming took 6 bases from V and 3 from J; bases not matched to a gene: 9. The CDR3 consists of 15 residues.

The chain has TRBV7-2 and TRBJ1-1; D ambiguous. Germline CDR1 and CDR2: SGHTA and FQGNSA. Trimming took off 5 bases at V and 0 bases at J, with 7 bases between the two ends. CDR3 size: 13 residues. For the CDR3, the DNA is TGTGCCAGCAGCCTGTATATGAACACTGAAGCTTTCTTT. Encoded protein: CASSLYMNTEAFF. Filled out from reference TRBV7-2 and TRBJ1-1, the complete variable domain reads GAGVSQSPSNKVTEKGKDVELRCDPISGHTALYWYRQSLGQGLEFLIYFQGNSAPDKSGLPSDRFSAERTGGSVSTLTIQRTQQEDSAVYLCASSLYMNTEAFFGQGTRLTVV.

This chain uses TRBV3-1 (or the pseudogene TRBV3-2) with TRBJ2-7; TRBD1 matches 7 bases. Germline CDR1 is LGHDT and CDR2 is YNNKEL (reference sequence). V gave up 3 bases and J gave up 9 bases; unmatched junction bases: 5. The CDR3 runs 12 residues. The CDR3 here is CASSQTGIGQYF. The DNA for the CDR3 is TGTGCCAGCAGCCAGACAGGGATCGGGCAGTACTTC.

This clone has just one count. V is TRBV7-8 and J is TRBJ1-2; D is uncertain. There are 14 residues in the CDR3. Germline V gene lookup returns CDR1 SGHVS and CDR2 FQNEAQ. Trimming removed 1 base from V and 3 bases from J, with 9 bases in between. The chain's CDR3 is CASSLVGSDYGYTF. CDR3 in DNA: TGTGCCAGCAGCTTAGTGGGCTCTGACTATGGCTACACCTTC.

This clone occurred once. This chain uses TRBV6-1 with TRBJ1-1; perhaps TRBD1 as D (6 bases). The germline V and J ends were trimmed by 10 bases and 1 base, with 16 bases remaining between them. Germline CDR1 reads MNHNS; CDR2 reads SASEGT. The CDR3 length is 14 residues. CDR3 sequence reads: CATRQGRGNTEAFF. The CDR3 bases are TGTGCCACCCGCCAGGGCAGGGGGAACACTGAAGCTTTCTTT.

This clone was observed a handful of times. The V gene is TRBV11-3, the J gene TRBJ2-3; 9 nucleotides align to TRBD2. Germline-derived CDR1 and CDR2 are SGHNT and YENEEA. V shed 4 bases and J 2 bases; nucleotides not matched to a gene: 1. There are 14 residues in the CDR3. Here the CDR3 DNA reads TGTGCCAGCAGCTCGGGACTAGCCACAGATACGCAGTATTTT. Translation gives CASSSGLATDTQYF. The full variable domain, in which reference TRBV11-3 and TRBJ2-3 provide the parts outside the CDR3, is EAGVVQSPRYKIIEKKQPVAFWCNPISGHNTLYWYLQNLGQGPELLIRYENEEAVDDSQLPKDRFSAERLKGVDSTLKIQPAELGDSAVYLCASSSGLATDTQYFGPGTRLTVL.